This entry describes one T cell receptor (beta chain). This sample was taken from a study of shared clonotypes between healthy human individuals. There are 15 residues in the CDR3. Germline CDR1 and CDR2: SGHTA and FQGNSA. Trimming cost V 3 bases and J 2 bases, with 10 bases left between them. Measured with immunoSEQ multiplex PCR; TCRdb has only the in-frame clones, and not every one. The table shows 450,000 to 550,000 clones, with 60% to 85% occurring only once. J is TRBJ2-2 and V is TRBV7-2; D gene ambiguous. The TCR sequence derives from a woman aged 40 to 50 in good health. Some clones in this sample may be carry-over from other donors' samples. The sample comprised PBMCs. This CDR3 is CASSFRGVNTGELFF. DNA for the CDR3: TGTGCCAGCAGCTTCCGCGGAGTAAACACCGGGGAGCTGTTTTTT.